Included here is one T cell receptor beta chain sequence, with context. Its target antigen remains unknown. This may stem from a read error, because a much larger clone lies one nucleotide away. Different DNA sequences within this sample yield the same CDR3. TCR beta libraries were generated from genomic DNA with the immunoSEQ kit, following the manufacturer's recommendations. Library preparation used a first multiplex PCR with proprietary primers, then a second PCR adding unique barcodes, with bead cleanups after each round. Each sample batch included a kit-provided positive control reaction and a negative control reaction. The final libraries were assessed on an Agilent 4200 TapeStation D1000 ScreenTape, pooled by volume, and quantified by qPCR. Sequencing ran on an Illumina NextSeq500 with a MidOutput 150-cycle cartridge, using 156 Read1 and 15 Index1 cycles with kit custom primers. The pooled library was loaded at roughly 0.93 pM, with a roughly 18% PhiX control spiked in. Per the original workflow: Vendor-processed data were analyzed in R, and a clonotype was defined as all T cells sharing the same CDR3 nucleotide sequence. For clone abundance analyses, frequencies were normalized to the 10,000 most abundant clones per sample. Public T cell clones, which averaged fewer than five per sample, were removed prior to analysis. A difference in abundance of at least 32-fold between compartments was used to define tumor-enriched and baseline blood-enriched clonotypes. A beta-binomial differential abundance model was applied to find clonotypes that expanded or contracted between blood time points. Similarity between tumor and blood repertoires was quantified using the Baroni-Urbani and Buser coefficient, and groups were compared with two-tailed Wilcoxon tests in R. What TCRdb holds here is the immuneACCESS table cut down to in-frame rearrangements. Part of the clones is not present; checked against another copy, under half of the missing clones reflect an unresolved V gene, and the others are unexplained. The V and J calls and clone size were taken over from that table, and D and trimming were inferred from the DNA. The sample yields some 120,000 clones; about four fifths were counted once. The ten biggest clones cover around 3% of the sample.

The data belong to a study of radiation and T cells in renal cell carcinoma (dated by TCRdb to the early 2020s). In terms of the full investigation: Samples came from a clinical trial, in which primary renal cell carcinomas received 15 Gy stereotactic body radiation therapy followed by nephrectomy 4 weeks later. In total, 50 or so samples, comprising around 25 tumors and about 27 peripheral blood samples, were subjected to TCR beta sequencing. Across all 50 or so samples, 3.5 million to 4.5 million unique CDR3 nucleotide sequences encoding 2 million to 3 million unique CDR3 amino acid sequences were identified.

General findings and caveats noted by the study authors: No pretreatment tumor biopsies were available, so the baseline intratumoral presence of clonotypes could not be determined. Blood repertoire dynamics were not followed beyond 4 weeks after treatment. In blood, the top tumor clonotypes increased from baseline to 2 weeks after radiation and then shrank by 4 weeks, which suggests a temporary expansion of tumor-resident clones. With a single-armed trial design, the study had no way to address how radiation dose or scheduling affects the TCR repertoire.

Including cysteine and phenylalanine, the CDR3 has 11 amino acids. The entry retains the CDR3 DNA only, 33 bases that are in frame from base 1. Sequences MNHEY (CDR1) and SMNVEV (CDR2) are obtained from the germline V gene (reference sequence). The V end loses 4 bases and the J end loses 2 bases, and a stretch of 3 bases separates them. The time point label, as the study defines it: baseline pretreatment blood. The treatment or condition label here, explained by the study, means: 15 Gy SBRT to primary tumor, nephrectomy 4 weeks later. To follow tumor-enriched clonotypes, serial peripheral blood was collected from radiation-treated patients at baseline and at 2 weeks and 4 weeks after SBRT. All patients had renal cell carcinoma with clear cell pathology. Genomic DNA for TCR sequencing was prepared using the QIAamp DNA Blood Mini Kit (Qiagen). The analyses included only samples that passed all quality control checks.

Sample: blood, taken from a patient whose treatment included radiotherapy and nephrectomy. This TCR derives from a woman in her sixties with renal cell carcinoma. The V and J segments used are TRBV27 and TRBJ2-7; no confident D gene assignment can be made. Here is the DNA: TGTGCCAGCAGTTCCGCCTACGAGCAGTACTTC. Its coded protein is CASSSAYEQYF.